This note documents a single TCR beta chain sequence. Germline is not matched at one junction end, which may reflect a read error. Those donating, healthy Caucasian individuals from Russia, were aged roughly 6 to 100. About 10 milliliters of peripheral blood were drawn from each donor into EDTA-treated tubes. Each sample yielded at least 6 million isolated PBMCs. Germline assignment: CDR1 SGHRS and CDR2 YFSETQ. The CDR3 consists of 14 residues. This record belongs to a study of blood T cells in healthy people across ages. A sample-barcoded 5' primer and a J-beta primer mix were used in a second PCR of about 6 to 12 cycles. Every sample gave at least 2.5 million paired-end reads containing CDR3. TCRdb passed the 5' RACE reads through MiXCR, listing each CDR3 protein once. This sample yields some 550,000 distinct CDR3 sequences, of which roughly 43% are seen a single time; 20% to 25% belongs to the top ten.

Input material: blood. The chain recombines TRBV5-1 with TRBJ2-7, with 9 bases identical to TRBD1. The clonotype originates from an elderly man in good health. The CDR3 protein is CASSLGQGGREQYF. In DNA, the CDR3 is TGCGCCAGTAGCTTGGGACAGGGAGGTCGGGAGCAGTACTTC.